Listed here are 13 T cell receptor beta chains from one sample, sequenced in a study of blood T cell repertoires in COVID-19 (dated by TCRdb to about 2020). Libraries were prepared through the immunoSEQ multiplex PCR assay. The immuneACCESS repertoire file appears here via TCRdb, limited to in-frame rearrangements. These files lack a portion of the clones; in checked studies, under half of the deficit traces to unresolved V genes, and the cause of the others is not known. The table for this sample lists 110,000 to 150,000 clones; around 82% of them were counted only once. The biggest ten clones account for 44% of the sample. Sequencing input: peripheral blood. The receptor set was obtained from a human donor in a cohort sampled during active COVID-19.

V and J are TRBV24-1 and TRBJ1-5; 11 bases align to TRBD1. Germline loops: CDR1 KGHDR, CDR2 SFDVKD. Trimming removed 5 bases from V and 5 bases from J; junction bases left unmatched: 13. CDR3 size: 18 residues. The CDR3 loop reads CATSVPGQGGLHYQPQHF. As DNA, the CDR3 is TGTGCCACCAGTGTTCCGGGACAGGGGGGTCTCCACTATCAGCCCCAGCATTTT.

There are a few counts of this clone. The chain joins TRBV4-1 to TRBJ1-2; no clear D gene. Deletions cut 2 bases from V and 0 bases from J, with 19 bases between. This CDR3 is 18 amino acids long. Per germline, CDR1 MGHRA and CDR2 YSYEKL. The CDR3 spells CASSQQALEPRANYGYTF. The CDR3 DNA reads as TGCGCCAGCAGCCAACAGGCCCTGGAACCCCGAGCTAACTATGGCTACACCTTC.

The chain joins TRBV7-3 to TRBJ2-3, with 9 bases matching TRBD2. The CDR3 sequence is 17 residues long. V shed 1 base, J shed 0 bases, and the junction held 5 bases outside the gene matches. Germline V gives CDR1 SGHTA, CDR2 FQGTGA. The CDR3 DNA reads as TGTGCCAGCAGCTTAAATGGGCTAGCGGGGAGCACAGATACGCAGTATTTT. Protein product: CASSLNGLAGSTDTQYF.

This chain links TRBV18 with TRBJ1-2; D is unclear. The germline V gene encodes CDR1 KGHSH and CDR2 LQKENI. The CDR3 is 12 amino acids. Trimming left V 1 base short and J 6 bases short, with 6 bases between. Written as DNA, the CDR3 is TGTGCCAGCTCACCACGTGGAGATGGCTACACCTTC. Its translation is CASSPRGDGYTF. Together with reference TRBV18 and TRBJ1-2, the CDR3 gives the full variable domain: NAGVMQNPRHLVRRRGQEARLRCSPMKGHSHVYWYRQLPEEGLKFMVYLQKENIIDESGMPKERFSAEFPKEGPSILRIQQVVRGDSAAYFCASSPRGDGYTFGSGTRLTVV.

This chain links TRBV5-1 with TRBJ2-3; D is ambiguous. V gave up 0 bases and J gave up 6 bases, with 11 bases separating them. This CDR3 region has 14 residues. Germline CDR1 is SGHRS and CDR2 is YFSETQ. As DNA, the CDR3 is TGCGCCAGCAGCTTGGTAGATCGTACGGATACGCAGTATTTT. Amino acid sequence: CASSLVDRTDTQYF.

The sample holds many counts of this clone. The gene calls are TRBV6-2 or TRBV6-3 and TRBJ2-1; 12 nucleotides agree with TRBD2. V was pared by 10 bases and J by 7 bases, with 14 bases of the junction left unmatched. The length of the CDR3 is 16 residues. CDR1 and CDR2 from the germline V gene are MNHEY and SVGEGT. CDR3 in DNA: TGTGCCACCAGATACCGACTAGCGGGAGAGCGGAATGAGCAGTTCTTC. Its translation: CATRYRLAGERNEQFF.

The rearrangement links TRBV11-2 to TRBJ2-2, with 7 bases fitting TRBD2. CDR3 length: 15 amino acids. Germline V gene data show CDR1 as SGHAT and CDR2 as FQNNGV. V shed 2 bases, J shed 7 bases, and the junction held 7 bases outside the gene matches. The DNA for the CDR3 is TGTGCCAGCAGCTTAAGAAAGCGGGAAGTCGGGGAGCTGTTTTTT. Protein: CASSLRKREVGELFF.

This chain connects TRBV5-1 to TRBJ1-6; D call uncertain. The V gene lost 4 bases and the J gene lost 7 bases, with 12 bases spanning the gap. Germline assignment: CDR1 SGHRS and CDR2 YFSETQ. The CDR3 length is 14 residues. In nucleotides, the CDR3 is TGCGCCAGCAGCCCGGGCCCGGGAAATTCACCCCTCCACTTT. Its translation is CASSPGPGNSPLHF.

This rearrangement joins TRBV4-1 to TRBJ2-7; 9 positions agree with TRBD1. Germline V gene lookup returns CDR1 MGHRA and CDR2 YSYEKL. CDR3 length: 13 amino acids. V lost 6 bases to trimming and J lost 4 bases; unmatched junction nucleotides: 4. The CDR3 spells CASRGTGLYEQYF. CDR3 sequence (DNA): TGCGCCAGCAGAGGGACAGGGTTATACGAGCAGTACTTC.

The CDR3 DNA reads TGCGCCAGCAGCCCTTCGACTATAGCGGGGGCAACGTACAATGAGCAGTTCTTC. Its translation is CASSPSTIAGATYNEQFF. The chain is built from TRBV5-1 and TRBJ2-1, with 9 bases aligning to TRBD2. CDR3 size: 18 residues. Germline assignment: CDR1 SGHRS and CDR2 YFSETQ. The V gene end was trimmed by 4 bases and the J gene end by 4 bases; junction bases not matched to a gene: 15.

This clone is a singleton in its sample. The CDR3 sequence: CASSFGQGYGYTF. The DNA of the CDR3 is TGTGCCAGCAGCTTTGGTCAGGGGTATGGCTACACCTTC. The chain recombines TRBV7-3 with TRBJ1-2, with D possibly TRBD1 on 6 matching bases. The CDR3 spans 13 residues. The germline gives CDR1 SGHTA, CDR2 FQGTGA. The germline V and J ends were trimmed by 3 bases and 5 bases, with 10 bases remaining between them.

The chain links TRBV4-2 to TRBJ2-5, with 9 bases fitting TRBD2. Germline V gives CDR1 LGHNA, CDR2 YNFKEQ. The CDR3 runs to 17 residues. The V segment lost 0 bases and the J segment 5 bases; nucleotides outside the gene matches: 10. CDR3 in amino acids: CASSQEDLAGRPETQYF. The CDR3 nucleotides read TGTGCCAGCAGCCAAGAGGACCTAGCGGGGCGCCCCGAGACCCAGTACTTC.

CDR3 nucleotides: TGTGCCAGTAGTATATCCAGGGGGGTACTTAGCAATCAGCCCCAGCATTTT. This gives the protein CASSISRGVLSNQPQHF. V and J are TRBV19 and TRBJ1-5, with 7 bases that match TRBD1. Germline CDR1 is LNHDA and CDR2 is SQIVND (reference sequence). Germline trimming cut 2 bases from V and 0 bases from J; bases unmatched to any gene: 7. There are 17 residues in the CDR3. Together with reference TRBV19 and TRBJ1-5, the CDR3 gives the full variable domain: DGGITQSPKYLFRKEGQNVTLSCEQNLNHDAMYWYRQDPGQGLRLIYYSQIVNDFQKGDIAEGYSVSREKKESFPLTVTSAQKNPTAFYLCASSISRGVLSNQPQHFGDGTRLSIL.